This T cell receptor (beta chain) emerged from a study of blood T cells in healthy people across ages. The length of the CDR3 is 13 residues. Germline assignment: CDR1 DFQATT and CDR2 SNEGSKA (reference sequence). A second PCR of roughly 7 to 11 cycles used a sample-barcoded 5' primer and a J-beta primer mix. In TCRdb, the 5' RACE reads were re-called with MiXCR into one record per CDR3 protein. This sample has hundreds of thousands of distinct CDR3 sequences, with around 38% found just once. This clonotype was observed a handful of times. The chain is built from TRBV20-1 and TRBJ1-2; possible D gene TRBD1, 5 bases. This receptor was obtained from a man at least 80 years old in good health. Material: blood. The CDR3 coding sequence is TGCAGCCTTGTGGGGACCAGTCACTATGGCTACACCTTC. Amino acid sequence: CSLVGTSHYGYTF.